This is a list of T cell receptor beta chains from one sample in a study of spatial heterogeneity in lung cancer. TCRdb re-derived calls from the 5' RACE reads in MiXCR, one entry per CDR3 protein. The top ten hold approximately 16% of the sample, which has around 110,000 distinct CDR3 sequences, roughly an eighth seen once. Sequenced material: PBMCs, taken at follow-up. The source of these receptors is a male donor with early-stage non-small cell lung cancer. The CDR3 runs from the conserved cysteine through the conserved F or W.

CDR3aa	v_gene
CAHSPRGEGVQYF	TRBV28
CASGAAGATGELFF	TRBV10-3
CASSQGGAGTDTQYF	TRBV3-1
CASSPFIEEGGAEAFF	TRBV18
CASSLGVGPTYEQYF	TRBV5-1
CAISGRETDTQYF	TRBV10-3
CASSSIAGAVYEQYF	TRBV28
CASSLFRTGKETQYF	TRBV5-1
CASSRQSNYGYTF	TRBV6-2/TRBV6-3
CASSGQGAGTDTQYF	TRBV25-1
CASSLDRINEKLFF	TRBV7-2
CASSERANYGYTF	TRBV2
CASSDTSGGYEQYF	TRBV7-2
CASSQRGQGSYGYTF	TRBV7-2
CASSTGEIYEQYF	TRBV6-6
CASSLSGGNEQFF	TRBV28
CASSYQGSQPQHF	TRBV27
CASSSGQKNSPLHF	TRBV5-6
CASSRLVGRNDYEQYF	TRBV11-2
CAISELQGETQYF	TRBV10-3
CASSRTGQGPTKTQYF	TRBV11-3
CATSREIAGVLTDTQYF	TRBV15